This TCR beta chain was recovered during a study of blood T cells in healthy people across ages. Combining a sample-barcoded 5' primer with a J-beta primer mix, a second PCR ran for roughly 7 to 12 cycles. TCRdb called the 5' RACE reads again in MiXCR, with one record for every CDR3 protein. The table includes some 1.5 million distinct CDR3 sequences, about 30% detected once. Healthy individuals of Caucasian origin from Russia, aged 6 to 90, served as donors. The extraction recovered at least 5 micrograms of total RNA per sample. General study points: Unsorted PBMC input precluded a conclusive naive versus antigen-experienced comparison.

This clonotype was counted only a few times. Its antigen remains unknown. Per germline, CDR1 SEHNR and CDR2 FQNEAQ (reference sequence). CDR3 length: 13 amino acids. The V end was cut by 8 bases, the J end by 4 bases, with 11 bases between. The rearrangement uses TRBV7-9 and TRBJ1-4; D remains unclear. The sample comprised blood. The origin of this receptor is a woman aged 25-40 years in good health. The CDR3 loop is CASEPLSNEKLFF. CDR3 DNA sequence: TGTGCCAGCGAACCCCTAAGTAATGAAAAACTGTTTTTT. The whole variable domain, filled in from reference TRBV7-9 and TRBJ1-4, reads DTGVSQNPRHKITKRGQNVTFRCDPISEHNRLYWYRQTLGQGPEFLTYFQNEAQLEKSRLLSDRFSAERPKGSFSTLEIQRTEQGDSAMYLCASEPLSNEKLFFGSGTQLSVL.